This T cell receptor beta chain comes out of a study of shared clonotypes between healthy human individuals. Assay used: immunoSEQ multiplex PCR; TCRdb lists only in-frame clones, some missing. Of about 1,500,000 clones in the sample, roughly 95% are singletons; the top ten hold over 1%. Sequencing used naive CD4+ T cells sorted from blood. Documented subset: CD45RA+ positively selected. The receptor was derived from a man aged 30 to 39 in good health.

CDR3 in amino acids: CSVFPRGRGPGYGYTF. As DNA, the CDR3 is TGCAGCGTTTTTCCCCGGGGCAGGGGGCCGGGGTATGGCTACACCTTC. The rearrangement links TRBV29-1 to TRBJ1-2; 8 bases map to TRBD1. CDR3 length: 16 amino acids. Germline V gene sequence: CDR1 SQVTM, CDR2 ANQGSEA. After removal of 5 bases from V and 5 bases from J, the junction contained 16 bases not matched to a gene.